The clone carrying this T cell receptor beta chain was counted a few times. Its antigen is as yet unknown. This sample is part of a study of OX40 agonist ivuxolimab in advanced cancers. Study conclusions and caveats: The antigens recognized by the expanded peripheral T cells, that is their antigen specificity, were not determined. Partial responders receiving 0.1-3.0 mg/kg showed among the lowest clonal expansion.

Profiling relied on immunoSEQ multiplex PCR, and the TCRdb table lists in-frame clones only, not all of them. Altogether about 61,000 clones are present, under 85% being singletons, with the ten largest covering less than 4%. Trimming removed 1 base from V and 6 bases from J, with 13 bases in between. The germline V gene has CDR1 MNHNS and CDR2 SASEGT. The CDR3 sequence is 15 residues long. The genes are TRBV6-1 and TRBJ2-1, with a weak D call TRBD1 (7 bases). The sample here was CD4+ or CD8+ T cells sorted from blood, taken in a trial of the OX40 agonist ivuxolimab. This clonotype originated in an adult with an advanced solid tumor such as melanoma, head and neck, liver or kidney cancer. The chain's CDR3 is CASSEEEGALNEQFF. CDR3 DNA: TGTGCCAGCAGTGAAGAGGAGGGGGCGCTCAATGAGCAGTTCTTC.